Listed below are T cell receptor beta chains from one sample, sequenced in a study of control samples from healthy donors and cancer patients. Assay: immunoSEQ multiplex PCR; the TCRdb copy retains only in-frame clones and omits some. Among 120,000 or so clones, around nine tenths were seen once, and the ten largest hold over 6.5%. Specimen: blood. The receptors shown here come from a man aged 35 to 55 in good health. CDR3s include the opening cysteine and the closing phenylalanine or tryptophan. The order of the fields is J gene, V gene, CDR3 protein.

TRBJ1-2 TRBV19 CASRGTLNYGYTF
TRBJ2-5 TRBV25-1 CASSDGTQYF
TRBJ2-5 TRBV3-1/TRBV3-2 CASAATSGGLTQYF
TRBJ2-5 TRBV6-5 CASSYSKNQETQYF
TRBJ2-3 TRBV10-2 CASSPGGTQYF
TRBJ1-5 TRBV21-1 CASSKAGLGSNQPQHF
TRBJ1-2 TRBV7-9 CASSSTTVNGYTF
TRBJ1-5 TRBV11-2 CASSYGTGGPYSNQPQHF
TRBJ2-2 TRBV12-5 CASGLTPGTLPGELFF
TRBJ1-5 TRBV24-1 CATSGSRRGNNQPQHF
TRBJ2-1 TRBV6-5 CASSYSAQGGFEQFF
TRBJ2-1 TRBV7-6 CASSQAGNEQFF
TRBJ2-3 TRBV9 CASSVDGGADADTQYF
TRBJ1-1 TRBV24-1 CATSDSPTTGQTEAFF
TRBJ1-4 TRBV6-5 CASSLGVVTNEKLFF
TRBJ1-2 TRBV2 CASSVSQVANYGYTF
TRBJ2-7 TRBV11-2 CASSLVTAGGPYEQYF
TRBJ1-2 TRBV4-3 CASSQYVIPRATNYGYTF
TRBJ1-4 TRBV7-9 CASSFLGATNEKLFF
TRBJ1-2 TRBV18 CASSRDGSYGYTF
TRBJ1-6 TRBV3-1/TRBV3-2 CASSRTGQPHSPLHF
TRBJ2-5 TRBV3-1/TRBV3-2 CASSPRIAGGKETQYF
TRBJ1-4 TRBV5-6 CASSLKMVAEKLFF
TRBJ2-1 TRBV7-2 CASSLAGANEQFF
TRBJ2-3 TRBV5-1 CASSRDRVTDTQYF
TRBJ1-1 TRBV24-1 CATSDSGGQGRTEAFF
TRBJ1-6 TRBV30 CAWRQSGASPLHF
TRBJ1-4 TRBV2 CASSLTRQGTNEKLFF
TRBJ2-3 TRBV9 CASSVVALADTSTDTQYF
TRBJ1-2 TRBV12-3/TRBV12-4 CASRYRQAHGYTF
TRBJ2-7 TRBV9 CASSPPGGDRGKEQYF
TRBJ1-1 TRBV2 CASSVRAEGTEAFF
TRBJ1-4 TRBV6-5 CASSRPGARGEKLFF
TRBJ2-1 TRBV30 CAWSPKAGQSYNEQFF
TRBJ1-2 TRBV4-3 CASSPSWGENYGYTF
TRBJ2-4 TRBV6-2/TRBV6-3 CASSYNRRGAAKNIQYF
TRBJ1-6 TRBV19 CASSIRGQLSPLHF
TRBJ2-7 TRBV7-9 CASTPLAGESEQYF
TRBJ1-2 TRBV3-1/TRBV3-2 CASSPGQELYGYTF
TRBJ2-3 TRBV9 CASSVERSSHTQYF
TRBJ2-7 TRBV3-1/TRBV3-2 CASSPKGSYEQYF
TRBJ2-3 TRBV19 CASSPGRGGGRTDTQYF
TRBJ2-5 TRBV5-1 CASSTSGGAETQYF
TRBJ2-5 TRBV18 CASSPPQGWETQYF
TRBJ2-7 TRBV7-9 CASSLHRDEQYF
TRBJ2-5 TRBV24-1 CATSDLRGGETQYF
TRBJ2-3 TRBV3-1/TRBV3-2 CASSREQRYRTDTQYF
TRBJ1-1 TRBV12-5 CASGFLDRPNTEAFF
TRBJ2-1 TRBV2 CASTPDASPGEQFF
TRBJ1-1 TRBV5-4 CASRLGLIGTEAFF